The rows below give T cell receptor beta chains drawn from one sample of a study of shared clonotypes between healthy human individuals. Produced via immunoSEQ multiplex PCR; TCRdb's table is partial and in-frame only. The sample gives 90,000 to 120,000 clones, around 65% of which show up once; around 26% is in the top ten. Sequencing used memory CD8+ T cells sorted from blood. These receptors were taken from a woman in her 30s in good health. Both conserved end residues are trimmed from each CDR3.

V: TRBV28
CDR3: ASSRDPSNTGELF

V: TRBV7-9
CDR3: ASSLGPAPGEETQY

V: TRBV19
CDR3: ASSSGSYSYEQY

V: TRBV6-6
CDR3: ASSDSTGVEAF

V: TRBV6-6
CDR3: ASSYSRASGRYEQY

V: TRBV6-4
CDR3: ASSDGDGRNEQF

V: TRBV4-1
CDR3: ASSQLRDYARRNTEAF

V: TRBV29-1
CDR3: SVPSGPLSYNEQF

V: TRBV5-6
CDR3: ASSGRNNQPQH

V: TRBV9
CDR3: ASSQELSGSIWVADTQY

V: TRBV7-8
CDR3: ASSPLTGANTEAF

V: TRBV9
CDR3: ASSVAGLAVYNEQF

V: TRBV7-9
CDR3: ASSPPRPTLSGANVLT

V: TRBV7-9
CDR3: ASSPPGQTPHTEDGYT

V: TRBV27
CDR3: ASMGISASRIIHEQY

V: TRBV12-1
CDR3: ASSSPRDRAYNEQF

V: TRBV5-4
CDR3: ASSRTGGEEKLF

V: TRBV5-7
CDR3: ASSLDLELAGEIPHEQY

V: TRBV28
CDR3: ACQGLASYNEQF

V: TRBV5-4
CDR3: ASSSPRSSYNEQF

V: TRBV2
CDR3: ASTIVGGPQETQY

V: TRBV29-1
CDR3: SVETGTATYEQY

V: TRBV14
CDR3: ASSQEGEPYNEQF

V: TRBV7-8
CDR3: ASSLIDSNQPQH

V: TRBV13
CDR3: ASSSDPPWYWNTEAF

V: TRBV14
CDR3: ASSQEPDRYEQY

V: TRBV19
CDR3: ASSITLIPLAGASTDTQY

V: TRBV28
CDR3: ASSATGWHEQY

V: TRBV19
CDR3: ASSARGGAAGYGYT

V: TRBV18
CDR3: ASSPRARTSGIGEQY

V: TRBV27
CDR3: ASSLLFGGSGTGELF

V: TRBV7-6
CDR3: ASSLVQGMNTEAF

V: TRBV7-8
CDR3: ASSSRTLGLEQY

V: TRBV2
CDR3: ASRTPGNTGELF

V: TRBV25-1
CDR3: ASSGVGQPFYEQY

V: TRBV2
CDR3: ASSHRVTNTEAF

V: TRBV4-1
CDR3: ASSQLFGLATTIGFHEQF